Below, 14 T cell receptor beta chains from the same sample are listed, as sequenced in a study of radiation and T cells in renal cell carcinoma. Time point of the sample: baseline pretreatment blood. The treatment denotes: 15 Gy SBRT to primary tumor, nephrectomy 4 weeks later. Sequencing used immunoSEQ multiplex PCR; TCRdb keeps in-frame clones, though not all of them. This sample has around 94,000 clones, with 65% to 90% found just once. The sample consisted of blood, taken from a patient whose treatment included radiotherapy and nephrectomy. These receptors were collected from a man aged 50 or older with renal cell carcinoma.

The V gene is TRBV5-1, the J gene TRBJ2-7; tentatively, D is TRBD1 (5 bases). The CDR3 contains 13 residues. Germline V CDR1 and CDR2: SGHRS, YFSETQ. V dropped 6 bases and J dropped 0 bases, with 10 bases sitting between them. The CDR3 is CASTRVPSYEQYF. DNA for the CDR3: TGCGCCAGCACCAGGGTTCCCTCCTACGAGCAGTACTTC.

The chain couples TRBV28 to TRBJ1-6, with D unclear. This CDR3 contains 15 residues. The ends were cut back, 2 bases at V and 3 bases at J, with 8 bases in the middle. CDR1 is MDHEN and CDR2 is SYDVKM in the germline V gene. Written as DNA, the CDR3 is TGTGCCAGCAGTTTAAGTCAGATCTATAATTCACCCCTCCACTTT. Translating gives CASSLSQIYNSPLHF.

The chain links TRBV5-5 to TRBJ1-2; 11 bases map to TRBD1. Germline assignment: CDR1 SGHKS and CDR2 YYEKEE (reference sequence). Trimming removed 4 bases from V and 2 bases from J; junction bases left unmatched: 16. The CDR3 runs 19 residues. Here the CDR3 reads CASSAEGQGGEAGNYGYTF. The CDR3 DNA is TGTGCCAGCAGCGCGGAGGGACAGGGGGGGGAAGCTGGCAACTATGGCTACACCTTC. The full variable domain, completed using reference TRBV5-5 and TRBJ1-2, is DAGVTQSPTHLIKTRGQQVTLRCSPISGHKSVSWYQQVLGQGPQFIFQYYEKEERGRGNFPDRFSARQFPNYSSELNVNALLLGDSALYLCASSAEGQGGEAGNYGYTFGSGTRLTVV.

In its sample, this clone was seen a few times. V gene TRBV7-8 combines with J gene TRBJ2-6; D gene ambiguous. This CDR3 has 18 amino acids. The germline CDR1 and CDR2 sequences are SGHVS and FQNEAQ. V lost 5 bases to trimming and J lost 0 bases, with 17 bases between them. CDR3 sequence reads: CASSLVGLDFSGANVLTF. CDR3 coding DNA: TGTGCCAGCAGCCTTGTGGGTTTGGATTTCTCTGGGGCCAACGTCCTGACTTTC.

The chain uses TRBV6-5 and TRBJ2-3, with 9 bases aligning to TRBD2. Looked up from germline, CDR1 is MNHEY and CDR2 is SVGAGI. The V segment lost 6 bases and the J segment 9 bases; nucleotides outside the gene matches: 10. The CDR3 length is 14 residues. The CDR3 DNA sequence: TGTGCCAGCAGGTCCCCGGGACTAGCCTCGACGCAGTATTTT. This encodes CASRSPGLASTQYF.

The table lists this clone with a count of one. The DNA for the CDR3 is TGCGCCAGCAGGCTCGGACAGGGGGCTGACAATGAGCAGTTCTTC. It translates to CASRLGQGADNEQFF. J is TRBJ2-1 and V is TRBV5-1; 11 bases align to TRBD1. This CDR3 has 15 residues. V gave up 5 bases and J gave up 5 bases; unmatched junction bases: 6. CDR1 is SGHRS and CDR2 is YFSETQ in the germline V gene. The variable domain in full, completed from reference TRBV5-1 and TRBJ2-1, reads KAGVTQTPRYLIKTRGQQVTLSCSPISGHRSVSWYQQTPGQGLQFLFEYFSETQRNKGNFPGRFSGRQFSNSRSEMNVSTLELGDSALYLCASRLGQGADNEQFFGPGTRLTVL.

This chain links TRBV6-1 with TRBJ2-2, with TRBD1 matching 7 bases. This CDR3 region has 18 residues. V was pared by 4 bases and J by 1 base, with 12 bases of the junction left unmatched. Per the germline V gene, CDR1 is MNHNS and CDR2 is SASEGT. For the CDR3, the DNA is TGTGCCAGCAGTGCCCAAAGGGCGGACAGGATGAACACCGGGGAGCTGTTTTTT. Amino acid sequence: CASSAQRADRMNTGELFF.

This CDR3 reads CASSQDLDDTEAFF. CDR3 DNA sequence: TGTGCCAGCTCACAGGACTTGGATGACACTGAAGCTTTCTTT. V and J are TRBV18 and TRBJ1-1; D is uncertain. Germline CDR1 KGHSH, CDR2 LQKENI. The CDR3 covers 14 residues. Between the trimmed V and J ends, which lost 4 bases and 3 bases, there was a span of 12 bases.

The chain has TRBV9 and TRBJ2-3; 7 nucleotides line up with TRBD1. The CDR3 runs to 17 residues. Germline-derived CDR1 and CDR2 are SGDLS and YYNGEE. Trimming took 4 bases from V and 0 from J; bases not matched to a gene: 11. The CDR3 region is CASSIPTEGQSTDTQYF. The CDR3, as DNA: TGTGCCAGCAGCATACCGACAGAGGGACAGAGCACAGATACGCAGTATTTT.

By sample share, this clone is medium-sized (0.01 to 0.1%). V gene TRBV9 combines with J gene TRBJ2-7; D is ambiguous. The CDR3 has 15 amino acids. Germline-derived CDR1 and CDR2 are SGDLS and YYNGEE. The V and J ends lost 4 bases and 5 bases respectively, with 19 bases between them. The CDR3 DNA is TGTGCCAGCAGCCCCTCCGGGTCCACGGCGAACGAGCAGTACTTC. This codes for CASSPSGSTANEQYF.

This sequence joins TRBV18 and TRBJ2-3; TRBD2 agrees at 8 bases. This CDR3 spans 16 amino acids. CDR1 is KGHSH, CDR2 LQKENI, per germline. V lost 5 bases and J lost 4; bases outside the gene matches: 11. CDR3 DNA: TGTGCCAGCTCATTATCCCGAGCGGGAGCGGCAGATACGCAGTATTTT. This sequence encodes CASSLSRAGAADTQYF.

The chain combines TRBV7-8 with TRBJ2-7; TRBD2 aligns across 13 bases. Trimming cost V 4 bases and J 6 bases; bases outside gene matches: 6. This CDR3 region has 15 residues. From germline, CDR1 is SGHVS and CDR2 FQNEAQ. CDR3 protein: CASSSRLAGGSEQYF. The CDR3 region has the DNA TGTGCCAGCAGCTCGAGACTAGCGGGAGGCTCCGAGCAGTACTTC.

This clone was detected only once. J is TRBJ2-5 and V is TRBV19; D could derive from TRBD1 or TRBD2 (5 bases each). V was pared by 3 bases and J by 2 bases, with 13 bases between. The CDR3 covers 15 residues. Looked up from germline, CDR1 is LNHDA and CDR2 is SQIVND (reference sequence). The DNA for the CDR3 is TGTGCCAGTAGTATTTCCGGGACGTCGCAAGAGACCCAGTACTTC. Translating it yields CASSISGTSQETQYF.

As to this clone: Other DNA sequences in this specimen translate into the identical CDR3. The J gene is TRBJ1-1, the V gene TRBV6-1; D gene uncertain. The CDR3 spans 13 residues. The ends were cut back, 6 bases at V and 4 bases at J, with 12 bases in the middle. CDR1 is MNHNS and CDR2 is SASEGT in the germline V gene. The CDR3 loop reads CASSEQGSTEAFF. The CDR3 DNA reads as TGTGCCAGCAGCGAGCAAGGGAGCACTGAAGCTTTCTTT.